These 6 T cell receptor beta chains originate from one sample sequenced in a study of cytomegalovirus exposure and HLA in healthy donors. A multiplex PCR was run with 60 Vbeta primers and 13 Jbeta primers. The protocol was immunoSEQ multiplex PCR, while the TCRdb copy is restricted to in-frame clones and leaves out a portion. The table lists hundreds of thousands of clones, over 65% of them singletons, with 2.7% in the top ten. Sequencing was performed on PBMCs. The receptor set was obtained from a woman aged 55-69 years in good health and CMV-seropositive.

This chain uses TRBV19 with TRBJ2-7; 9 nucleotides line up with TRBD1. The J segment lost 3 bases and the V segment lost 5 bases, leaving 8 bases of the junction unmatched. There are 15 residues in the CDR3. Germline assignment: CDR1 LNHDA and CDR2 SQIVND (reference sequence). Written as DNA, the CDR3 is TGTGCCAGTAGTCCCGAGGGGACAGGGATCTACGAGCAGTACTTC. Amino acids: CASSPEGTGIYEQYF.

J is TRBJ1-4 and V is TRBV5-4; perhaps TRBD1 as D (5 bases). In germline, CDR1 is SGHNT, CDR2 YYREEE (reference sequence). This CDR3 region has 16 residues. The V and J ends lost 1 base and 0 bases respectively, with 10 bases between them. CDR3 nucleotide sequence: TGTGCCAGCAGCTTGTTGGGGGGGGCAACTAATGAAAAACTGTTTTTT. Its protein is CASSLLGGATNEKLFF.

CDR3 in amino acids: CASSSGLAGSYNEQFF. The CDR3 DNA reads TGTGCCAGCAGCTCCGGACTAGCGGGATCCTACAATGAGCAGTTCTTC. The chain carries TRBV5-7 and TRBJ2-1; 12 bases are a match to TRBD2. TRBV5-7 is labeled an ORF, and its function is uncertain. This CDR3 is 16 amino acids long. The V and J ends lost 3 bases and 1 base, in that order; junction bases with no gene match: 2.

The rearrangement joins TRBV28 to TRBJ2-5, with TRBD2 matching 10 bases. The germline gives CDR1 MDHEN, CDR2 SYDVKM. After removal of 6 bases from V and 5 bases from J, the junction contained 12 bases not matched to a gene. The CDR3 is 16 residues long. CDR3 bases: TGTGCCAGCAGCGCGGTGGGGGATAGCGGGAGGGAGACCCAGTACTTC. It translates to CASSAVGDSGRETQYF.

As DNA, the CDR3 is TGTGCCAGCAGCTTGGTCAGAACAGATACGCAGTATTTT. This encodes CASSLVRTDTQYF. V gene TRBV7-2 combines with J gene TRBJ2-3; D unresolved. Germline-derived CDR1 and CDR2 are SGHTA and FQGNSA. Trimming left V 3 bases short and J 3 bases short, with 7 bases between. The CDR3 contains 13 residues.

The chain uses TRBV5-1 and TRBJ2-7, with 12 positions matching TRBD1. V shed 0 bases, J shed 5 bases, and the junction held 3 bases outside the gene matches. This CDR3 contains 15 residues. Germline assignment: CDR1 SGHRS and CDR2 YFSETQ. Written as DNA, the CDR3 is TGCGCCAGCAGCTTGGACGGGACAGGGGGCGACGAGCAGTACTTC. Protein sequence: CASSLDGTGGDEQYF.